These 27 T cell receptor beta chains originate from one sample sequenced in a study of T-cell memory formation after mild COVID-19. TCRdb used MiXCR to reprocess the 5' RACE reads, holding one entry per CDR3 protein. The sample lists 25,000 to 35,000 distinct CDR3 sequences; approximately 7.4% were seen once. Sequenced: PBMCs or a T cell subset sorted from them (not recorded which). Every receptor here comes from an adult woman who had mild COVID-19 (a few samples of this study predate the infection). Cell type and time point are not known.

This clonotype was seen repeatedly, ten times or more. V gene TRBV5-1 combines with J gene TRBJ2-3; a possible D gene is TRBD2 (5 bases). CDR3 length: 14 residues. Germline V CDR1 and CDR2: SGHRS, YFSETQ. Trimming took off 4 bases at V and 4 bases at J, with 13 bases between the two ends. This CDR3 is CASSAGPGADTQYF. CDR3 bases: TGCGCCAGCAGCGCCGGGCCCGGGGCAGATACGCAGTATTTT.

This clonotype occurred many times. This chain joins TRBV20-1 and TRBJ2-1, with D perhaps TRBD2 (6 bases). Germline V CDR1 and CDR2: DFQATT, SNEGSKA (reference sequence). V was shortened by 6 bases and J by 4 bases, with 16 bases between the two germline ends. The CDR3 is 14 amino acids. CDR3 DNA sequence: TGCAGTGCCTCGGCGCGGGACGTATACAATGAGCAGTTCTTC. Translating gives CSASARDVYNEQFF.

V usage is TRBV14 and J usage is TRBJ2-1, with D possibly matching TRBD1 (6 bases). V gave up 4 bases and J gave up 8 bases, with 18 bases separating them. Germline values: CDR1 SGHDN, CDR2 FVKESK. The CDR3 is made up of 15 amino acids. The CDR3 DNA is TGTGCCAGCAGCCCCCTTGGGTGGGGGCTGGATGAGCAGTTCTTC. It yields the protein CASSPLGWGLDEQFF.

This clonotype showed up many times. V gene TRBV19 combines with J gene TRBJ1-2; 10 nucleotides match TRBD1. The V gene end was trimmed by 1 base and the J gene end by 6 bases; junction bases not matched to a gene: 5. Looked up from germline, CDR1 is LNHDA and CDR2 is SQIVND (reference sequence). The CDR3 length is 15 residues. The CDR3 is CASSIVSGTGDGYTF. Written as DNA, the CDR3 is TGTGCCAGTAGTATAGTTTCTGGGACAGGGGATGGCTACACCTTC.

Ten or more counts support this clonotype. The chain combines TRBV25-1 with TRBJ1-4; the D gene is possibly TRBD1 (5 bases). CDR1 is MGHDK and CDR2 is SYGVNS in the germline V gene. The CDR3 spans 17 residues. Trimming took off 2 bases at V and 6 bases at J, with 19 bases between the two ends. CDR3 amino acids: CASSEAEGFLAYEKLFF. The CDR3 DNA is TGTGCCAGCAGTGAAGCTGAGGGGTTTTTGGCTTATGAAAAACTGTTTTTT.

This clonotype was detected many times. J is TRBJ2-7 and V is TRBV7-2, with D unclear. The CDR3 spans 15 residues. Per the germline V gene, CDR1 is SGHTA and CDR2 is FQGNSA. V was shortened by 3 bases and J by 4 bases, with 16 bases between the two germline ends. CDR3 DNA: TGTGCCAGCAGCTTCGCTAATTCAGGACCTTACGAGCAGTACTTC. Its protein product is CASSFANSGPYEQYF.

This clonotype was observed at least ten times. The rearrangement links TRBV25-1 to TRBJ2-2, with 12 nucleotides matching TRBD2. After removal of 3 bases from V and 2 bases from J, the junction contained 10 bases not matched to a gene. The germline gives CDR1 MGHDK, CDR2 SYGVNS. CDR3 length: 19 residues. The CDR3 nucleotides read TGTGCCAGCAGTGACCGGGTACTAGCGGGAGGAACCAACACCGGGGAGCTGTTTTTT. Translation gives CASSDRVLAGGTNTGELFF.

The gene calls are TRBV5-1 and TRBJ2-5, with 7 bases matching TRBD2. V lost 5 bases to trimming and J lost 0 bases; unmatched junction nucleotides: 1. Germline V lookup: CDR1 SGHRS, CDR2 YFSETQ. The CDR3 runs to 13 residues. CDR3 sequence (DNA): TGCGCCAGCAGTCTAGCGGACCAAGAGACCCAGTACTTC. It codes for CASSLADQETQYF.

This clonotype appeared many times. This sequence joins TRBV27 and TRBJ1-6; tentative D call: TRBD1 (5 bases). This CDR3 is 15 amino acids long. The V and J ends lost 5 bases and 2 bases respectively, with 10 bases between them. Germline lookup yields CDR1 MNHEY and CDR2 SMNVEV (reference sequence). Written as DNA, the CDR3 is TGTGCCAGCAGTCCTGGGGGTACCTATAATTCACCCCTCCACTTT. Its protein is CASSPGGTYNSPLHF.

This clonotype was counted ten times or more. This chain's CDR3 is CASSLRLGLDSFTATDTQYF. Here the CDR3 DNA reads TGCGCCAGCAGCCTTCGACTGGGGCTGGACAGTTTTACAGCTACAGATACGCAGTATTTT. The chain employs TRBV4-3 and TRBJ2-3; weak D call: TRBD1 (6 bases). CDR3 size: 20 residues. CDR1 LGHNA and CDR2 YSLEER come from the germline V gene. Trimming removed 4 bases at V and 3 bases at J, with 29 bases between.

This clonotype was found many times. The chain has TRBV7-2 and TRBJ1-2, with D perhaps matching TRBD1 (5 bases). V lost 5 bases, J lost 4 bases, and 14 bases lay in between. This CDR3 is built from 14 residues. Germline CDR1 reads SGHTA; CDR2 reads FQGNSA. This chain's CDR3 is CASSLHLGGYGYTF. The CDR3 coding sequence is TGTGCCAGCAGCCTCCATTTGGGGGGCTATGGCTACACCTTC.

This clonotype was seen repeatedly, ten times or more. The CDR3 coding sequence is TGTGCCATCATGGATGTGTACTCTGGAAACACCATATATTTT. Its protein product is CAIMDVYSGNTIYF. The chain links TRBV10-3 to TRBJ1-3; D call uncertain. CDR3 length: 14 residues. V lost 7 bases to trimming and J lost 0 bases, with 10 bases between them. Germline lookup yields CDR1 ENHRY and CDR2 SYGVKD.

This clonotype was counted ten times or more. The chain is built from TRBV24-1 and TRBJ2-5; D tentatively fits TRBD1 or TRBD2 (5 bases each). The CDR3 totals 14 residues. Germline-derived CDR1 and CDR2 are KGHDR and SFDVKD. Trimming removed 3 bases from V and 3 bases from J, with 10 bases in between. The DNA of the CDR3 is TGTGCCACCAGTGATCCGAGAGGGGAAGAGACCCAGTACTTC. This encodes CATSDPRGEETQYF.

This clonotype was counted ten times or more. The chain carries TRBV6-1 and TRBJ2-2; the D gene is possibly TRBD1 (6 bases). Germline CDR1 and CDR2: MNHNS and SASEGT. The CDR3 totals 16 residues. The ends were cut back, 1 base at V and 9 bases at J, with 18 bases in the middle. The CDR3, as DNA: TGTGCCAGCAGTGAAGATTTGGGACACCCCGACCGGGAGCTGTTTTTT. Translation: CASSEDLGHPDRELFF.

There are many counts of this clonotype. The rearrangement joins TRBV6-6 to TRBJ2-7; TRBD1 might be the D (5 bases). The germline V gene encodes CDR1 MNHNY and CDR2 SVGAGI (reference sequence). The V gene lost 7 bases and the J gene lost 0 bases, with 13 bases spanning the gap. The CDR3 extends over 14 amino acids. CDR3 sequence (DNA): TGTGCCAGCACGGAGACAGACGGCTCCTACGAGCAGTACTTC. Translation: CASTETDGSYEQYF.

This clonotype was counted between two and nine times. This may stem from a read error, because a much larger clone lies one nucleotide away. The chain uses TRBV5-1 and TRBJ1-1, with a weak D call TRBD1 (5 bases). There are 13 residues in the CDR3. Germline V gene data show CDR1 as SGHRS and CDR2 as YFSETQ. Trimming removed 4 bases at V and 2 bases at J, with 9 bases between. The CDR3 sequence: CASSDSSNTEAFF. CDR3 sequence (DNA): TGCGCCAGCAGCGACAGTAGTAACACTGAAGCTTTCTTT.

This clonotype was seen repeatedly, ten times or more. The V call is TRBV6-4, the J call TRBJ2-3; 8 bases align to TRBD2. The V gene end was trimmed by 4 bases and the J gene end by 0 bases; junction bases not matched to a gene: 0. The CDR3 covers 14 residues. In germline, CDR1 is MRHNA, CDR2 SNTAGT. CDR3 sequence: CASSGGGSTDTQYF. CDR3 DNA: TGTGCCAGCAGTGGCGGGGGGAGCACAGATACGCAGTATTTT.

The sample holds a few counts of this clonotype. The chain combines TRBV6-2 or TRBV6-3 with TRBJ1-1; TRBD1 is a possible D gene (6 bases). CDR3 length equals 18 residues. V lost 6 bases and J lost 4, with 27 bases in between. Germline values: CDR1 MNHEY, CDR2 SVGEGT. CDR3 in DNA: TGTGCCAGCAGCCATGGTGGCTCTTATATCAGGGGCGGCACTGAAGCTTTCTTT. Encoded protein: CASSHGGSYIRGGTEAFF.

This clonotype was picked up many times. The chain couples TRBV7-9 to TRBJ2-1, with a tentative D call TRBD1 (6 bases). The V end was cut by 5 bases, the J end by 4 bases, with 12 bases between. The CDR3 sequence is 14 residues long. CDR1 is SEHNR and CDR2 is FQNEAQ in the germline V gene (reference sequence). The CDR3 loop is CASSPPDRYNEQFF. Here the CDR3 DNA reads TGTGCCAGCAGCCCCCCGGACAGATACAATGAGCAGTTCTTC. The full variable domain, its missing parts supplied by reference TRBV7-9 and TRBJ2-1, is DTGVSQNPRHKITKRGQNVTFRCDPISEHNRLYWYRQTLGQGPEFLTYFQNEAQLEKSRLLSDRFSAERPKGSFSTLEIQRTEQGDSAMYLCASSPPDRYNEQFFGPGTRLTVL.

This clonotype was counted many times. The chain joins TRBV20-1 to TRBJ1-1; no definite D call. This CDR3 has 12 amino acids. V was shortened by 5 bases and J by 13 bases, with 20 bases between the two germline ends. The germline V gene encodes CDR1 DFQATT and CDR2 SNEGSKA (reference sequence). The CDR3 is CSARAMETNHFF. The CDR3 DNA is TGCAGTGCTCGGGCTATGGAAACGAATCATTTCTTT.

This clonotype was observed at least ten times. V usage is TRBV19 and J usage is TRBJ2-1; TRBD1 might be the D (6 bases). This CDR3 comprises 16 residues. The germline V and J ends were trimmed by 5 bases and 2 bases, with 16 bases remaining between them. Germline assignment: CDR1 LNHDA and CDR2 SQIVND (reference sequence). The CDR3 DNA follows: TGTGCCAGTAGTGCGCAGGGGTCAGGGACCTACAATGAGCAGTTCTTC. Its translation is CASSAQGSGTYNEQFF.

The genes are TRBV3-1 and TRBJ1-6; 8 bases line up with TRBD1. Germline CDR1 is LGHDT and CDR2 is YNNKEL (reference sequence). Losses at the gene ends were 1 base for V and 7 bases for J; bases not matched to a gene: 3. The CDR3 covers 15 residues. In DNA, the CDR3 is TGTGCCAGCAGCCAAGGGACAGGGTGGAATTCACCCCTCCACTTT. Its protein is CASSQGTGWNSPLHF.

This clonotype was picked up many times. The chain is built from TRBV18 and TRBJ2-7; unclear D gene. The CDR3 spans 14 residues. The germline gives CDR1 KGHSH, CDR2 LQKENI. Trimming shortened V by 6 bases and J by 6 bases, and 18 bases separated the two germline ends. CDR3 in amino acids: CASSPPGYPAEQYF. The DNA for the CDR3 is TGTGCCAGCTCCCCCCCGGGCTACCCCGCCGAGCAGTACTTC.

This clonotype came up many times. The chain's CDR3 is CASRPSGGPQETQYF. The CDR3 DNA follows: TGTGCCAGCAGACCTAGCGGGGGCCCCCAAGAGACCCAGTACTTC. The chain links TRBV6-6 to TRBJ2-5; TRBD2 agrees at 10 bases. This CDR3 is built from 15 residues. Germline CDR1 MNHNY, CDR2 SVGAGI (reference sequence). Trimming took 6 bases from V and 1 from J; bases not matched to a gene: 5.

This clonotype was seen repeatedly, ten times or more. The chain combines TRBV9 with TRBJ2-7, with no clear D. The germline gives CDR1 SGDLS, CDR2 YYNGEE. With 6 bases removed from V and 1 base from J, the gap between germline ends came to 17 bases. The CDR3 is made up of 15 amino acids. In DNA form, the CDR3 reads TGTGCCAGCACACCGGGCCCTTCCCCATCCTACGAGCAGTACTTC. Amino acid sequence: CASTPGPSPSYEQYF. The full variable domain, with the rest looked up from reference TRBV9 and TRBJ2-7, is DSGVTQTPKHLITATGQRVTLRCSPRSGDLSVYWYQQSLDQGLQFLIQYYNGEERAKGNILERFSAQQFPDLHSELNLSSLELGDSALYFCASTPGPSPSYEQYFGPGTRLTVT.

This clonotype was seen at least ten times. V gene TRBV11-2 combines with J gene TRBJ1-2; D unclear. CDR1 and CDR2 (germline): SGHAT, FQNNGV. The CDR3 has 17 residues. V was pared by 4 bases and J by 7 bases, with 25 bases between. This chain's CDR3 is CASSSVASAYRGRGYTF. The CDR3 region has the DNA TGTGCCAGCAGCTCGGTTGCGTCGGCGTACCGTGGCCGTGGCTACACCTTC. The full variable domain, its missing parts supplied by reference TRBV11-2 and TRBJ1-2, is EAGVAQSPRYKIIEKRQSVAFWCNPISGHATLYWYQQILGQGPKLLIQFQNNGVVDDSQLPKDRFSAERLKGVDSTLKIQPAKLEDSAVYLCASSSVASAYRGRGYTFGSGTRLTVV.

This clonotype was detected many times. The rearrangement links TRBV5-5 to TRBJ2-1; 7 positions match TRBD2. This CDR3 comprises 15 residues. CDR1 SGHKS and CDR2 YYEKEE come from the germline V gene (reference sequence). J lost 6 bases, V lost 0 bases, and 6 bases had no gene match. This CDR3 reads CASSLATGGGNEQFF. The CDR3 DNA follows: TGTGCCAGCAGCTTGGCAACGGGAGGTGGCAATGAGCAGTTCTTC.